A selection of T cell receptor beta chains follows, all from one sample in a study of cytomegalovirus exposure and HLA in healthy donors. The assay was immunoSEQ multiplex PCR, and TCRdb's table has in-frame clones only and misses some. The table has roughly 38,000 clones, approximately 90% seen once. The sample was PBMCs. The receptors come from a woman aged 18-29 years in good health and CMV-seronegative. Both conserved end residues are part of each CDR3. The D gene is left open where the match is weak. Clone size is given for some rows only: seen once, a few or many times, or a class if the clone is expanded.

clone size | J gene | V gene | D gene | CDR3 protein | CDR3 DNA
- | TRBJ1-1 | TRBV28 | - | CASSLVQTFSAFF | TGTGCCAGCAGTTTAGTCCAGACATTCTCAGCTTTCTTT
- | TRBJ2-7 | TRBV19 | - | CASSIRDFYEQYF | TGTGCCAGTAGTATACGGGACTTCTACGAGCAGTACTTC
- | TRBJ1-2 | TRBV5-1 | TRBD1 | CASSPDRAYGYTF | TGCGCCAGCAGCCCGGACAGGGCCTATGGCTACACCTTC
- | TRBJ1-2 | TRBV7-8 | - | CASSSGLYGYTF | TGTGCCAGCAGCTCTGGGCTCTATGGCTACACCTTC
once | TRBJ2-1 | TRBV5-6 | - | CASSLVLADNNEQFF | TGTGCCAGCAGCTTGGTTTTAGCGGATAACAATGAGCAGTTCTTC
- | TRBJ2-5 | TRBV2 | TRBD2 | CASRVLAGGRGTQYF | TGTGCCAGCAGGGTGCTAGCGGGAGGGAGGGGGACCCAGTACTTC
- | TRBJ2-1 | TRBV6-4 | TRBD2 | CASSESGTPHYNEQFF | TGTGCCAGCAGTGAAAGCGGGACCCCACACTACAATGAGCAGTTCTTC
- | TRBJ2-5 | TRBV4-3 | - | CASSQGLAETQYF | TGCGCCAGCAGCCAAGGGCTAGCCGAGACCCAGTACTTC
- | TRBJ2-5 | TRBV19 | TRBD2 | CASSKVAGVGEETQYF | TGTGCCAGTAGTAAAGTAGCGGGAGTAGGGGAGGAGACCCAGTACTTC
- | TRBJ2-4 | TRBV18 | TRBD1 | CASSPLAQGDKNIQYF | TGTGCCAGCTCACCCCTGGCCCAGGGGGACAAAAACATTCAGTACTTC
- | TRBJ1-1 | TRBV19 | TRBD1 | CASRDRGTTEAFF | TGTGCCAGTAGGGACAGGGGAACCACTGAAGCTTTCTTT
- | TRBJ2-7 | TRBV7-8 | TRBD2 | CASSPHRGSGTYEQYF | TGTGCCAGCAGCCCCCACCGGGGTAGCGGGACGTACGAGCAGTACTTC
- | TRBJ2-7 | TRBV28 | - | CASSLAQTYEQYF | TGTGCCAGCAGTTTAGCCCAGACCTACGAGCAGTACTTC
- | TRBJ2-1 | TRBV4-1 | - | CASSREGASSYNEQFF | TGCGCCAGCAGCCGAGAAGGGGCTAGCTCCTACAATGAGCAGTTCTTC